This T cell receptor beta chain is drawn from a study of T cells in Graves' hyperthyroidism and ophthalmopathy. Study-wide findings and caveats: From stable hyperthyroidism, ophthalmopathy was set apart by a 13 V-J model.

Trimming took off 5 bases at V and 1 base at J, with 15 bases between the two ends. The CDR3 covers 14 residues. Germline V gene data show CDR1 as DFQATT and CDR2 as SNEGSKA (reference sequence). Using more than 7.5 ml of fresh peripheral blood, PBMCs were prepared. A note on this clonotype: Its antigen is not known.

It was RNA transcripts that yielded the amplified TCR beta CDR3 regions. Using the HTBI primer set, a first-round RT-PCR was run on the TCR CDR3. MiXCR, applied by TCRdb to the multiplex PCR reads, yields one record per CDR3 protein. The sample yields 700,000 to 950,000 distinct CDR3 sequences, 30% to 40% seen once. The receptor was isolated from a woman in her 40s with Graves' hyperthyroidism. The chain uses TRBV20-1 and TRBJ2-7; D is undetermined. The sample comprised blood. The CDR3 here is CSAFHLDLSYEQYF. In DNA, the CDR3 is TGCAGTGCTTTTCACCTAGACCTTTCCTACGAGCAGTACTTC.